This is a list of T cell receptor beta chains from one sample in a study of beta chain features in type 1 diabetes. Sequencing used immunoSEQ multiplex PCR; TCRdb keeps in-frame clones, though not all of them. The sample consists of under 500,000 clones, 30% of them appearing once. The sequencing input was naive CD4+ T cells from blood. These receptors all stem from a man younger than 35 in good health. The CDR3 runs from the conserved cysteine through the conserved F or W.

j_gene: TRBJ2-3
v_gene: TRBV6-5
CDR3aa: CASSPLGYGTDTQYF

j_gene: TRBJ1-4
v_gene: TRBV30
CDR3aa: CAWSVQFLQGLSEKLFF

j_gene: TRBJ2-3
v_gene: TRBV4-1
CDR3aa: CASSQVRGVSDTQYF

j_gene: TRBJ2-7
v_gene: TRBV7-9
CDR3aa: CASSTTGKANEQYF

j_gene: TRBJ2-7
v_gene: TRBV6-5
CDR3aa: CASSYSRLSGTSHF

j_gene: TRBJ2-7
v_gene: TRBV7-9
CDR3aa: CASSNRYEQYF

j_gene: TRBJ2-1
v_gene: TRBV27
CDR3aa: CASSPQGLGYNEQFF

j_gene: TRBJ1-2
v_gene: TRBV30
CDR3aa: CAWSDTPWGDYGYTF

j_gene: TRBJ1-4
v_gene: TRBV30
CDR3aa: CAWSQPGTLNEKLFF

j_gene: TRBJ2-1
v_gene: TRBV29-1
CDR3aa: CSVELTSGRADEQFF

j_gene: TRBJ1-4
v_gene: TRBV7-2
CDR3aa: CASSFRQGGLFF

j_gene: TRBJ2-5
v_gene: TRBV5-1
CDR3aa: CASSRGTLEETQYF

j_gene: TRBJ2-3
v_gene: TRBV7-8
CDR3aa: CASRSHPGPSVADTQYF

j_gene: TRBJ2-7
v_gene: TRBV5-1
CDR3aa: CASSGTGSSYEQYF

j_gene: TRBJ2-5
v_gene: TRBV18
CDR3aa: CASSPPEGQETQYF

j_gene: TRBJ2-5
v_gene: TRBV18
CDR3aa: CASSPLAVWETQYF

j_gene: TRBJ2-7
v_gene: TRBV7-9
CDR3aa: CASSLPGGAYEQYF

j_gene: TRBJ2-1
v_gene: TRBV29-1
CDR3aa: CSVKGQVTYNEQFF

j_gene: TRBJ2-6
v_gene: TRBV15
CDR3aa: CATSRVGLHSGANVLTF

j_gene: TRBJ2-5
v_gene: TRBV9
CDR3aa: CASSVDQETQYF

j_gene: TRBJ2-5
v_gene: TRBV28
CDR3aa: CASSLLARETQYF

j_gene: TRBJ2-2
v_gene: TRBV18
CDR3aa: CASSPGTARPGELFF

j_gene: TRBJ2-7
v_gene: TRBV29-1
CDR3aa: CSVLRKESYEQYF

j_gene: TRBJ1-3
v_gene: TRBV7-2
CDR3aa: CASRRTGSGNTIYF

j_gene: TRBJ2-5
v_gene: TRBV6-5
CDR3aa: CASSSSTGIETQYF

j_gene: TRBJ1-5
v_gene: TRBV30
CDR3aa: CAGGTGPWSNQPQHF

j_gene: TRBJ2-7
v_gene: TRBV5-1
CDR3aa: CASSGLWDSRQYF

j_gene: TRBJ2-5
v_gene: TRBV7-8
CDR3aa: CASSLGQGEQETQYF

j_gene: TRBJ2-5
v_gene: TRBV19
CDR3aa: CATGRYETQYF

j_gene: TRBJ1-5
v_gene: TRBV30
CDR3aa: CAWTQGGNQPQHF

j_gene: TRBJ2-6
v_gene: TRBV18
CDR3aa: CASSPLGQGAGANVLTF

j_gene: TRBJ1-5
v_gene: TRBV7-2
CDR3aa: CASSFGFNQPQHF

j_gene: TRBJ2-1
v_gene: TRBV7-3
CDR3aa: CASSAGLAAYNEQFF

j_gene: TRBJ2-3
v_gene: TRBV29-1
CDR3aa: CSGVGTTSGSTDTQYF

j_gene: TRBJ2-3
v_gene: TRBV9
CDR3aa: CASSPDWSLNTQYF

j_gene: TRBJ2-3
v_gene: TRBV2
CDR3aa: CASSEEESTQYF

j_gene: TRBJ2-5
v_gene: TRBV7-3
CDR3aa: CASSLSGRRETQYF